This TCR beta chain was recorded in a study of T cells in Graves' hyperthyroidism and ophthalmopathy. Study information: Peripheral blood draws took place at initial diagnosis, ahead of any treatment.

Germline V CDR1 and CDR2: SGHNT, YYREEE (reference sequence). This CDR3 comprises 13 residues. V lost 4 bases and J 8 bases, leaving 12 bases between the germline ends. Amplification yielded TCR beta CDR3 regions, with RNA transcripts as the source. The HTBI primer set served for first-round RT-PCR of the TCR CDR3. MiXCR, run by TCRdb on the multiplex PCR reads, gives a single entry per CDR3 protein. The data contain around 620,000 distinct CDR3 sequences, around 16% of them singletons. Notes on this clonotype: Its specificity is unknown.

Graves' hyperthyroidism qualified as stable when ophthalmopathy did not progress within 18 months. Not enrolled were patients with uncontrolled infection, other autoimmune disease, pregnancy or lactation. Whole-study findings and limits: Most thyroid clonotypes expanded above 0.001 appeared in blood too.

This sequence joins TRBV5-4 and TRBJ1-4; D gene unclear. The clonotype originates from a woman younger than 45 with Graves' hyperthyroidism. The sample was blood. The CDR3, as DNA: TGTGCCAGCAGCCTGGAGCTCTCCGAAAAACTGTTTTTT. This gives the protein CASSLELSEKLFF.